The 20 T cell receptor beta chains listed next were all sequenced from one sample in a study of neurological immune-mediated disorders. TCRdb ran MiXCR on the 5' RACE reads and lists one entry per CDR3 protein. The sample includes about 50,000 distinct CDR3 sequences, about 3.7% seen only once; the top ten take about 5.5%. The sample taken for sequencing was PBMCs. These receptors were collected from a man in his forties with multiple sclerosis.

This clonotype has a count of ten or more. The gene calls are TRBV7-3 and TRBJ1-1; D ambiguous. Trimming cost V 1 base and J 1 base, with 4 bases left between them. The germline gives CDR1 SGHTA, CDR2 FQGTGA. This CDR3 comprises 13 residues. The DNA of the CDR3 is TGTGCCAGCAGCTTAATACAGAACACTGAAGCTTTCTTT. Encoded protein: CASSLIQNTEAFF.

This clonotype has at least ten counts. CDR3: CSARDSPDRTYEQYF. The CDR3 region has the DNA TGCAGTGCTAGAGATTCCCCCGACAGAACCTACGAGCAGTACTTC. The genes are TRBV20-1 and TRBJ2-7, with a tentative D call TRBD1 (5 bases). CDR3 size: 15 residues. Germline V gives CDR1 DFQATT, CDR2 SNEGSKA (reference sequence). The ends were cut back, 0 bases at V and 2 bases at J, with 14 bases in the middle.

This clonotype has a count of ten or more. The rearrangement uses TRBV20-1 and TRBJ2-1; TRBD1 is a possible D gene (6 bases). The CDR3 contains 15 residues. CDR1 is DFQATT and CDR2 is SNEGSKA in the germline V gene (reference sequence). Trimming left V 0 bases short and J 5 bases short, with 14 bases between. The CDR3 bases are TGCAGTGCTAGAGATGAGCAGGGGCTCCACAATGAGCAGTTCTTC. This codes for CSARDEQGLHNEQFF.

At least ten counts were recorded for this clonotype. The chain links TRBV5-1 to TRBJ2-3, with 7 bases matching TRBD1. Germline assignment: CDR1 SGHRS and CDR2 YFSETQ. Trimming cost V 4 bases and J 2 bases; bases outside gene matches: 25. The CDR3 loop spans 21 amino acids. Here the CDR3 DNA reads TGCGCCAGCAGCCCCGGACAGGAGTCATTAGGAGTGCGTTATCCCACAGATACGCAGTATTTT. Encoded protein: CASSPGQESLGVRYPTDTQYF.

This clonotype was found many times. The chain carries TRBV5-1 and TRBJ1-1; D is perhaps TRBD1 (6 bases). The germline CDR1 and CDR2 sequences are SGHRS and YFSETQ. This CDR3 region has 13 residues. V lost 4 bases, J lost 4 bases, and 11 bases lay in between. CDR3 in amino acids: CASSLDRTTEAFF. In nucleotides, the CDR3 is TGCGCCAGCAGCCTCGACAGGACCACTGAAGCTTTCTTT.

This clonotype appeared many times. V is TRBV5-5 and J is TRBJ1-1; D not resolved. The CDR3 sequence is 14 residues long. Germline CDR1 and CDR2: SGHKS and YYEKEE (reference sequence). The V end was cut by 3 bases, the J end by 0 bases, with 9 bases between. CDR3 DNA sequence: TGTGCCAGCAGCTCGCGAGTGATGAACACTGAAGCTTTCTTT. Encoded protein: CASSSRVMNTEAFF.

This clonotype was observed many times. V is TRBV12-3 or TRBV12-4 and J is TRBJ1-5; D is unresolved. This CDR3 contains 15 residues. V was pared by 3 bases and J by 0 bases, with 9 bases between. The CDR3 DNA follows: TGTGCCAGCAGTTTTCGGGGTAATAGCAATCAGCCCCAGCATTTT. It is translated as CASSFRGNSNQPQHF.

This clonotype was seen repeatedly, ten times or more. The chain's CDR3 is CATSDLQSQGNEQFF. The CDR3 DNA reads as TGTGCCACCAGTGATTTGCAGAGCCAGGGAAATGAGCAGTTCTTC. The chain employs TRBV24-1 and TRBJ2-1; D perhaps matches TRBD1 (5 bases). With 0 bases removed from V and 7 bases from J, the gap between germline ends came to 12 bases. The CDR3 covers 15 residues. The germline V gene encodes CDR1 KGHDR and CDR2 SFDVKD.

This clonotype was seen many times. The chain links TRBV29-1 to TRBJ1-2; TRBD1 might be the D (6 bases). The germline gives CDR1 SQVTM, CDR2 ANQGSEA. This CDR3 comprises 13 residues. V was trimmed by 8 bases and J by 4 bases, leaving 17 bases between them. CDR3 DNA sequence: TGCAGCTCCACAGGGATAGACGGCTATGGCTACACCTTC. Translated: CSSTGIDGYGYTF. The whole variable domain, filled in from reference TRBV29-1 and TRBJ1-2, reads SAVISQKPSRDICQRGTSLTIQCQVDSQVTMMFWYRQQPGQSLTLIATANQGSEATYESGFVIDKFPISRPNLTFSTLTVSNMSPEDSSIYLCSSTGIDGYGYTFGSGTRLTVV.

Comment on this clonotype: It may be a read error: a sequence one base away is much more abundant. CDR3 coding DNA: TGCGCCAGCAGCTACCAAGAAAGGGGCACTGAAGCTTTCTTT. Translation gives CASSYQERGTEAFF. The chain employs TRBV5-1 and TRBJ1-1; TRBD1 might be the D (5 bases). The germline V gene encodes CDR1 SGHRS and CDR2 YFSETQ. CDR3 size: 14 residues. V lost 3 bases and J lost 4, with 13 bases in between.

This clonotype was detected ten times or more. This rearrangement joins TRBV5-1 to TRBJ2-3, with D perhaps matching TRBD1 or TRBD2 (6 bases each). Germline V CDR1 and CDR2: SGHRS, YFSETQ. The ends were cut back, 0 bases at V and 5 bases at J, with 10 bases in the middle. This CDR3 has 14 residues. CDR3 in amino acids: CASSLAGAGDTQYF. CDR3 DNA: TGCGCCAGCAGCTTGGCGGGGGCAGGAGATACGCAGTATTTT.

This clonotype has ten or more counts. The chain joins TRBV3-1 to TRBJ1-1; D gene uncertain. V lost 4 bases to trimming and J lost 6 bases, with 21 bases between them. Looked up from germline, CDR1 is LGHDT and CDR2 is YNNKEL (reference sequence). The CDR3 loop spans 16 amino acids. The DNA of the CDR3 is TGTGCCAGCAGCCCAAGGACGTCGAGTTTGATGGCTGAAGCTTTCTTT. Translated, it gives CASSPRTSSLMAEAFF.

This clonotype was observed many times. The chain combines TRBV7-2 with TRBJ2-1; 10 nucleotides align to TRBD2. Germline CDR1 SGHTA, CDR2 FQGNSA. The CDR3 sequence is 15 residues long. The V gene end was trimmed by 3 bases and the J gene end by 9 bases; junction bases not matched to a gene: 8. The CDR3 DNA reads TGTGCCAGCAGCTTCACGGGACTAGCGTTTGGTGAGCAGTTCTTC. It is translated as CASSFTGLAFGEQFF.

In its sample, this clonotype was seen many times. V gene TRBV29-1 combines with J gene TRBJ1-4; D might be TRBD1 (6 bases). The V end lost 8 bases, the J end lost 8 bases, and 18 bases lay between the germline ends. The germline V gene has CDR1 SQVTM and CDR2 ANQGSEA. There are 13 residues in the CDR3. DNA for the CDR3: TGCAGCCGTTGGCTCAGGGGAAACGAAAAACTGTTTTTT. Amino acid sequence: CSRWLRGNEKLFF.

This clonotype was detected many times. The chain has TRBV4-2 and TRBJ2-2, with 9 bases fitting TRBD2. The CDR3 has 18 amino acids. Per the germline V gene, CDR1 is LGHNA and CDR2 is YNFKEQ. J lost 7 bases, V lost 0 bases, and 12 bases had no gene match. CDR3 region: CASSQDATAGGRSGELFF. The CDR3 bases are TGTGCCAGCAGCCAAGACGCGACAGCGGGGGGCCGGAGCGGGGAGCTGTTTTTT.

At least ten counts were recorded for this clonotype. V and J are TRBV15 and TRBJ2-3; D remains ambiguous. Trimming removed 1 base at V and 3 bases at J, with 11 bases between. This CDR3 is built from 15 residues. Germline V gene lookup returns CDR1 LNHNV and CDR2 YYDKDF (reference sequence). The CDR3 nucleotides are TGTGCCACCAGCAGAGGCGGTGTTGAAACAGATACGCAGTATTTT. This gives the protein CATSRGGVETDTQYF. Full variable domain (remainder filled in from reference TRBV15 and TRBJ2-3): DAMVIQNPRYQVTQFGKPVTLSCSQTLNHNVMYWYQQKSSQAPKLLFHYYDKDFNNEADTPDNFQSRRPNTSFCFLDIRSPGLGDTAMYLCATSRGGVETDTQYFGPGTRLTVL.

This clonotype was counted ten times or more. The rearrangement uses TRBV9 and TRBJ1-3; 9 bases are a match to TRBD1. V shed 0 bases, J shed 4 bases, and the junction held 2 bases outside the gene matches. Per the germline V gene, CDR1 is SGDLS and CDR2 is YYNGEE. This CDR3 spans 15 amino acids. As DNA, the CDR3 is TGTGCCAGCAGCGTAGGACAGGGGGTCGGAAACACCATATATTTT. It is translated as CASSVGQGVGNTIYF.

There are many counts of this clonotype. The V call is TRBV5-5, the J call TRBJ2-1, with a possible D match to TRBD1 (5 bases). V gave up 0 bases and J gave up 4 bases, with 11 bases separating them. Germline V gene data show CDR1 as SGHKS and CDR2 as YYEKEE (reference sequence). The CDR3 runs 15 residues. This CDR3 reads CASSLGRAGYNEQFF. The DNA of the CDR3 is TGTGCCAGCAGCTTGGGCAGGGCCGGGTACAATGAGCAGTTCTTC. The whole variable domain, filled in from reference TRBV5-5 and TRBJ2-1, reads DAGVTQSPTHLIKTRGQQVTLRCSPISGHKSVSWYQQVLGQGPQFIFQYYEKEERGRGNFPDRFSARQFPNYSSELNVNALLLGDSALYLCASSLGRAGYNEQFFGPGTRLTVL.

The chain uses TRBV20-1 and TRBJ2-1, with D unclear. In germline, CDR1 is DFQATT, CDR2 SNEGSKA (reference sequence). Between the trimmed V and J ends, which lost 2 bases and 5 bases, there was a span of 13 bases. This CDR3 region has 14 residues. CDR3 nucleotide sequence: TGCAGTGCTAGAAGTTGGATCACTAACAATGAGCAGTTCTTC. It encodes CSARSWITNNEQFF.

Ten or more counts support this clonotype. The chain couples TRBV2 to TRBJ2-7; D ambiguous. Trimming removed 6 bases from V and 5 bases from J, with 8 bases in between. The CDR3 spans 11 residues. Germline loops: CDR1 SNHLY, CDR2 FYNNEI. CDR3 sequence reads: CASSRSNEQYF. The CDR3 DNA is TGTGCCAGCAGCCGATCTAACGAGCAGTACTTC.